The text below deals with one TCR beta chain. Source study methods: How many nucleated cells were present was estimated from reference gene primer amplification. The method was immunoSEQ multiplex PCR; TCRdb's version includes in-frame clones alone and lacks a portion of them. That table gives V, J and clone size, and the DNA gave D and trimming. The top ten clones hold approximately 2.1% of a sample with under 130,000 clones, approximately 81% of them seen once. V was pared by 8 bases and J by 4 bases, with 14 bases of the junction left unmatched. Germline CDR1 MNHEY, CDR2 SMNVEV (reference sequence). The CDR3 totals 16 residues. This entry comes from a study of blood T cell repertoires in COVID-19. Study-level background: COVID-19 samples from acute and convalescent phases originated in the United States, Italy and Spain. From T cells, B-cell-depleted T cells, or PBMCs came the material, which was cDNA or gDNA.

The specimen sequenced was peripheral blood. The receptor was isolated from a human donor in a cohort sampled during active COVID-19. The gene calls are TRBV27 and TRBJ2-1, with TRBD2 identical over 7 bases. CDR3 coding DNA: TGTGCCAGCGCCGTCGGGTTACTAGCGCCTTACAATGAGCAGTTCTTC. Encoded protein: CASAVGLLAPYNEQFF.